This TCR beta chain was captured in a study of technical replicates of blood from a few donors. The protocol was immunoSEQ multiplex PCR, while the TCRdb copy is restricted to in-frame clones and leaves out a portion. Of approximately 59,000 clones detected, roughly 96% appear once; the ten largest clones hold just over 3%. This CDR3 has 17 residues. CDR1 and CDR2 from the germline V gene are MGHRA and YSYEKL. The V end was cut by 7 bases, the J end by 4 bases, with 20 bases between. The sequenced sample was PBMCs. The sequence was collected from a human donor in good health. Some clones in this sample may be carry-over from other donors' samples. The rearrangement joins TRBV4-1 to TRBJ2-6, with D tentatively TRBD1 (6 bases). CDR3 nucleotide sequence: TGCGCCAGCACCTCAATAACAGGGCCTCGCGGGGCCAACGTCCTGACTTTC. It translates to CASTSITGPRGANVLTF.